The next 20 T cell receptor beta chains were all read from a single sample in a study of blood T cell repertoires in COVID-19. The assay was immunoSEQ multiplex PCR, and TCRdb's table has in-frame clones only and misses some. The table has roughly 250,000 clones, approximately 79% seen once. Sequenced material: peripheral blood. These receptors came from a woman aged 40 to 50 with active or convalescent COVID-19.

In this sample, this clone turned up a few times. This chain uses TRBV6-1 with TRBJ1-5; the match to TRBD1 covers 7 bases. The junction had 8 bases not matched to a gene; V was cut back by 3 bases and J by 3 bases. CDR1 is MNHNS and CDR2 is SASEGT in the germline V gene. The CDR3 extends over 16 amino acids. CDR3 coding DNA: TGTGCCAGCAGTGACGAACGACAGGGATCCAATCAGCCCCAGCATTTT. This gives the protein CASSDERQGSNQPQHF.

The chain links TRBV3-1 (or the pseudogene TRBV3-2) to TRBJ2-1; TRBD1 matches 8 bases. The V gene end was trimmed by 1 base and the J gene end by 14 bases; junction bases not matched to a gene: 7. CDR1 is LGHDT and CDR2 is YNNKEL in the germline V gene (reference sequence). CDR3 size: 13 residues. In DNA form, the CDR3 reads TGTGCCAGCAGCCAAGCTATATCAGGGGGCGAGTTCTTC. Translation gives CASSQAISGGEFF.

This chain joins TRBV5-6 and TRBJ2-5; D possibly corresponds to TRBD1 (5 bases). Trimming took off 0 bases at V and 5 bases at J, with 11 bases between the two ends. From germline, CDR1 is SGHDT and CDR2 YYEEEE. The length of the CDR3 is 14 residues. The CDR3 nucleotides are TGTGCCAGCAGCTTGGTTAAGGGGTCCGAGACCCAGTACTTC. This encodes CASSLVKGSETQYF.

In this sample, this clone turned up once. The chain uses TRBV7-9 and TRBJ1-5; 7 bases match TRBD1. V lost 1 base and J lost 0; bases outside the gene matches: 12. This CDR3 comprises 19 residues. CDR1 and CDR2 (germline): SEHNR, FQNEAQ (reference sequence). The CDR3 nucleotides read TGTGCCAGCAGCTTAGGCTCCTGGCAGGGGGGTCTTAGCAATCAGCCCCAGCATTTT. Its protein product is CASSLGSWQGGLSNQPQHF.

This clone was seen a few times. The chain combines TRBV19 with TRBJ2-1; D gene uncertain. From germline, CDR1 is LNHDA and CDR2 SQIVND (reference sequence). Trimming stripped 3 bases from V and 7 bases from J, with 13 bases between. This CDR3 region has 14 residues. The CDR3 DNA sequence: TGTGCCAGTAGTATGACTGGTTTCCGGAATGAGCAGTTCTTC. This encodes CASSMTGFRNEQFF.

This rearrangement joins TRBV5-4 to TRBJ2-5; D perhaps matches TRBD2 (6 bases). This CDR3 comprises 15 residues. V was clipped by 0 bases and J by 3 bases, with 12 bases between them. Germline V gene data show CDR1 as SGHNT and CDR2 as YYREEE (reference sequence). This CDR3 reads CASSLDQGGKETQYF. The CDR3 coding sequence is TGTGCCAGCAGCTTGGATCAGGGAGGAAAAGAGACCCAGTACTTC.

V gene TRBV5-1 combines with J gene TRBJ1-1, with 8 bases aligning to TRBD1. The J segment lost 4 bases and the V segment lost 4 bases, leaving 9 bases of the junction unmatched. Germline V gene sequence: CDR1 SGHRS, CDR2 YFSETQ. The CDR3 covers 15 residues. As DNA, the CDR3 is TGCGCCAGCAGCGTTGGACAGGGTAGGGGCACTGAAGCTTTCTTT. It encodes CASSVGQGRGTEAFF. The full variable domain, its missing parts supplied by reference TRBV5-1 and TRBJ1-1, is KAGVTQTPRYLIKTRGQQVTLSCSPISGHRSVSWYQQTPGQGLQFLFEYFSETQRNKGNFPGRFSGRQFSNSRSEMNVSTLELGDSALYLCASSVGQGRGTEAFFGQGTRLTVV.

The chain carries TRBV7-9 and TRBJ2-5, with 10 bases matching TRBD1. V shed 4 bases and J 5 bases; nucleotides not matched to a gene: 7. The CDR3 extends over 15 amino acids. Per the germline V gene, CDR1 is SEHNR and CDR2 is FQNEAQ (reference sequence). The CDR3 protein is CASSSSRTGGETQYF. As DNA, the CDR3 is TGTGCCAGCAGCTCTTCCCGGACAGGGGGGGAGACCCAGTACTTC.

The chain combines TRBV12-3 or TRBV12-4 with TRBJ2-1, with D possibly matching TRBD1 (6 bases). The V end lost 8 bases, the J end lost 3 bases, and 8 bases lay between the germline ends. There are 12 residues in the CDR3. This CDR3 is CASQQGYNEQFF. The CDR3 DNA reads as TGTGCCAGCCAACAGGGCTACAATGAGCAGTTCTTC.

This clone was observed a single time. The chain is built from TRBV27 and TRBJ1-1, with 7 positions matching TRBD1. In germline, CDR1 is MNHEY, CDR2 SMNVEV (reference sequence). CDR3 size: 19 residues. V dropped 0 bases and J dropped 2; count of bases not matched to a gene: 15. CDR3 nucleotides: TGTGCCAGCAGTTTATCGGGCAGGGGGTGGTCGGGGGACAACACTGAAGCTTTCTTT. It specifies CASSLSGRGWSGDNTEAFF.

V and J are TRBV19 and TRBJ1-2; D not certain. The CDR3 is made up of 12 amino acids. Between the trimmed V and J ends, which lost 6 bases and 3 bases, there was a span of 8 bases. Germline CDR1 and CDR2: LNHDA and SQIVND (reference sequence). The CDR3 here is CASRLEYYGYTF. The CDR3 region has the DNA TGTGCCAGTAGACTTGAATACTATGGCTACACCTTC.

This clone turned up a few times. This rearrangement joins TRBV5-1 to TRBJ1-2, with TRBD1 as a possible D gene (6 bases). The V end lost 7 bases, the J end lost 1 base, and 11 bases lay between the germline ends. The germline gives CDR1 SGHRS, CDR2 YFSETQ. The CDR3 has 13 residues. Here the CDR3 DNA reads TGCGCCAGCGGGGGGGACATTAACTATGGCTACACCTTC. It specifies CASGGDINYGYTF.

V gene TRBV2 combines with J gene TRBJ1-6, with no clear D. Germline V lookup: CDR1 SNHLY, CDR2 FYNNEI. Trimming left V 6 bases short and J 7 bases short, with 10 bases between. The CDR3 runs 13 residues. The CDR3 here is CASRALPNSPLHF. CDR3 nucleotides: TGTGCCAGCAGGGCCTTACCCAATTCACCCCTCCACTTT.

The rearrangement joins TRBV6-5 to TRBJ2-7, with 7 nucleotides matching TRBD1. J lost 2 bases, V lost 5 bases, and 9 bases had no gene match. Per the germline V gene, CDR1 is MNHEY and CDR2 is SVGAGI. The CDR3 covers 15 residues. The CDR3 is CASSRRTGGTYEQYV. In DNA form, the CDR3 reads TGTGCCAGCAGTCGACGGACAGGTGGGACCTACGAGCAGTACGTC.

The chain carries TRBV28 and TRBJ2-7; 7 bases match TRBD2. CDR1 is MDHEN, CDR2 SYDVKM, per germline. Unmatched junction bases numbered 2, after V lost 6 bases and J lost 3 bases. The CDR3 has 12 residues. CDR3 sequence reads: CASSWGGYEQYF. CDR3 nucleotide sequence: TGTGCCAGCAGCTGGGGGGGCTACGAGCAGTACTTC.

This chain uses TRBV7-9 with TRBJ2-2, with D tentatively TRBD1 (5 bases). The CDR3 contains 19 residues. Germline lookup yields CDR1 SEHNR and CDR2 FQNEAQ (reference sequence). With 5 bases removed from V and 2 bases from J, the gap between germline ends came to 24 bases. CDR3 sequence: CASSPPLFGRQGNTGELFF. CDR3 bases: TGTGCCAGCAGCCCTCCGCTCTTTGGACGCCAGGGAAACACCGGGGAGCTGTTTTTT.

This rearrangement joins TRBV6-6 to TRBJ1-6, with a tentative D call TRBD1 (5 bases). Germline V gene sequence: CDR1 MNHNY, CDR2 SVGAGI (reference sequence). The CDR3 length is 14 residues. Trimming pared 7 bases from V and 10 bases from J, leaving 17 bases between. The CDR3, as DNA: TGTGCCAGCATTGGGGCAGGGTCAGCGTCACCCCTCCACTTT. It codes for CASIGAGSASPLHF.

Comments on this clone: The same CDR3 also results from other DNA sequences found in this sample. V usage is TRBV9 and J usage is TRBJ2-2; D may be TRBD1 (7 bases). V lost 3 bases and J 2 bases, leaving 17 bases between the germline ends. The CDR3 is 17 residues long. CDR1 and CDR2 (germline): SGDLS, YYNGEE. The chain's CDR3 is CASSAHAGQTNTGELFF. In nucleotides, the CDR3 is TGTGCCAGCAGCGCCCACGCGGGACAGACAAACACCGGGGAGCTGTTTTTT.

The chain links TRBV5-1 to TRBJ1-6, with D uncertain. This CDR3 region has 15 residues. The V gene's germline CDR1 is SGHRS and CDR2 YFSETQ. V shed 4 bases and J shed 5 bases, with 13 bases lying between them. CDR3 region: CASSPRSTNNSPLHF. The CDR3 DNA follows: TGCGCCAGCAGCCCGAGGTCAACCAATAATTCACCCCTCCACTTT.

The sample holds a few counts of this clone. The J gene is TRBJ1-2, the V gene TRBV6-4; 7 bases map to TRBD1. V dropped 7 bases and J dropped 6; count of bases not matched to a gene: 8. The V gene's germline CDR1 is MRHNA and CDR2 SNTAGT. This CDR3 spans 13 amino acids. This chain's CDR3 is CASKGGDSHGYTF. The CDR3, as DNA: TGTGCCAGCAAAGGGGGCGATTCCCATGGCTACACCTTC.